This TCR beta chain originates from a study of shared clonotypes between healthy human individuals. Germline CDR1 is SEHNR and CDR2 is FQNEAQ (reference sequence). There are 13 residues in the CDR3. The V end lost 1 base, the J end lost 5 bases, and 8 bases lay between the germline ends. The assay was immunoSEQ multiplex PCR, and TCRdb's table has in-frame clones only and misses some. Among 900,000 to 1,200,000 clones listed, 78% were seen once. In this sample, this clone turned up a few times. The V gene is TRBV7-9, the J gene TRBJ1-2; D gene uncertain. Sequenced input: memory CD4+ T cells from PBMCs. Documented subset: CD45RA-negative fraction. The TCR sequence derives from a man between 18 and 35 years old in good health. Some clones in this sample may be carry-over from other donors' samples. The CDR3 spells CASSLEFGYGYTF. CDR3 DNA: TGTGCCAGCAGCTTAGAGTTCGGGTATGGCTACACCTTC.